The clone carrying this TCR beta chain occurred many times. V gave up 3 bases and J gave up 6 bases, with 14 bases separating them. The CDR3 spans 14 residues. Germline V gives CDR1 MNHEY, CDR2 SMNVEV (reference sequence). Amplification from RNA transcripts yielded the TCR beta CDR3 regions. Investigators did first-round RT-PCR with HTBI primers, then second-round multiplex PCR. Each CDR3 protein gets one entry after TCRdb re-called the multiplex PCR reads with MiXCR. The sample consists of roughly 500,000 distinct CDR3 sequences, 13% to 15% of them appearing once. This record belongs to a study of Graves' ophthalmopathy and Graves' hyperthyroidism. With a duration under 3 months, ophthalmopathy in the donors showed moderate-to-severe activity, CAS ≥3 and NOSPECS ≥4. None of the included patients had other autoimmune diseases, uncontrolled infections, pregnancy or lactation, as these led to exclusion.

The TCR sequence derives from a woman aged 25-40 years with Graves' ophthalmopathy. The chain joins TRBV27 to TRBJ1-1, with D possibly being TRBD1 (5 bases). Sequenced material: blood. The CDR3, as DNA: TGTGCCAGCAGTTTGCTTACAGGCCTATCTGAAGCTTTCTTT. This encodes CASSLLTGLSEAFF.